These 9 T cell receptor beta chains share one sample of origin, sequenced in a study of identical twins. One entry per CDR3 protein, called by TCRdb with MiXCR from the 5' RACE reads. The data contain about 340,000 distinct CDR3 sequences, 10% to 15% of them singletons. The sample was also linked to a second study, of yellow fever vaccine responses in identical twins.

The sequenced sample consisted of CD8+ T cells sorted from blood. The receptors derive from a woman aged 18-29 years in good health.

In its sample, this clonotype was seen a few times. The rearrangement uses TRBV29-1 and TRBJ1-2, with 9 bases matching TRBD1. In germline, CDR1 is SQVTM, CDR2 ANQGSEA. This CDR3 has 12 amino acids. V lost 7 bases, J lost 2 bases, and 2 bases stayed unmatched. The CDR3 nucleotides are TGCAGCGCGACAGGGGGAAACTATGGCTACACCTTC. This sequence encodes CSATGGNYGYTF.

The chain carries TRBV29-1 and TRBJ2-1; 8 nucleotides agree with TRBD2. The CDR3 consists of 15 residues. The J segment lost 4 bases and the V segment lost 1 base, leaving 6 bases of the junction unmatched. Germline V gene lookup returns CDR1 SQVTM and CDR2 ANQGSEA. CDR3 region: CSVEGEPGGYNEQFF. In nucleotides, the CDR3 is TGCAGCGTTGAAGGGGAACCGGGGGGGTACAATGAGCAGTTCTTC.

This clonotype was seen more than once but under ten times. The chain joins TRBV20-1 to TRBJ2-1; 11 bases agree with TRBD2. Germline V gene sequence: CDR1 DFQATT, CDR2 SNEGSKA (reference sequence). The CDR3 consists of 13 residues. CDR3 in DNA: TGCAGGGCGACTAGCGGGATGTACAATGAGCAGTTCTTC. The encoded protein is CRATSGMYNEQFF.

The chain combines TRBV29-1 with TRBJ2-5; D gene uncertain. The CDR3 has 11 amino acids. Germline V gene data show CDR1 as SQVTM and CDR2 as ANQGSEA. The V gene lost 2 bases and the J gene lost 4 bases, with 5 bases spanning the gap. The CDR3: CSVENRETQYF. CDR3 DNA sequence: TGCAGCGTTGAAAATCGAGAGACCCAGTACTTC.

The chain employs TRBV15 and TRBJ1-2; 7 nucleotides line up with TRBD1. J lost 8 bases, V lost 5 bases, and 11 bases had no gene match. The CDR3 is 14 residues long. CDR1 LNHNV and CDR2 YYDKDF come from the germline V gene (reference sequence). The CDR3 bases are TGTGCCACCAGCTTGGATGGGACAGCCGTGGGCTACACCTTC. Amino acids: CATSLDGTAVGYTF.

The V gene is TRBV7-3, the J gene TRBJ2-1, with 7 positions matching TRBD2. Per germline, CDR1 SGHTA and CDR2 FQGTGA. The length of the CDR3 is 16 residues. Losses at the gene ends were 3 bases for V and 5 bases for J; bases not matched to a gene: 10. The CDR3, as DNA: TGTGCCAGCAGCTTTCGCCCGACTAGCCCCCACAATGAGCAGTTCTTC. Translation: CASSFRPTSPHNEQFF.

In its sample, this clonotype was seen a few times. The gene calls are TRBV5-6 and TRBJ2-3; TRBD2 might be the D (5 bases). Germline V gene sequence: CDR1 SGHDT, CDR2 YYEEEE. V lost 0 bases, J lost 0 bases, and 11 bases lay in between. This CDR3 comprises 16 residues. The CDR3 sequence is CASSLAGGPSTDTQYF. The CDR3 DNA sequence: TGTGCCAGCAGCTTGGCGGGCGGGCCAAGCACAGATACGCAGTATTTT.

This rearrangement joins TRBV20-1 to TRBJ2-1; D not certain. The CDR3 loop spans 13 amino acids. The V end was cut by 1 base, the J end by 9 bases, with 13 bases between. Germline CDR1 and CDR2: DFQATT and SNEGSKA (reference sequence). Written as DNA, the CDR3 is TGCAGTGCTAGAGGGGGAAGAGAAGGTGAGCAGTTCTTC. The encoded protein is CSARGGREGEQFF.

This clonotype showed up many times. In nucleotides, the CDR3 is TGTGCCAGCAGTTTAGCGGGGTCCTACGAGCAGTACGTC. Its translation: CASSLAGSYEQYV. The rearrangement links TRBV5-6 to TRBJ2-7, with 8 bases lining up with TRBD2. The ends lost 5 bases at V and 1 base at J; junction bases unmatched: 2. There are 13 residues in the CDR3. Germline V gene lookup returns CDR1 SGHDT and CDR2 YYEEEE.